This TCR beta chain was sequenced in a study of graft-versus-host responses after intestinal transplantation. Generated by immunoSEQ multiplex PCR, the TCRdb table keeps only in-frame clones and is missing some. The sample carries 40,000 to 45,000 clones, approximately 95% recorded once. Concerning this clone itself: Its antigen remains unidentified.

Germline assignment: CDR1 SQVTM and CDR2 ANQGSEA. V was clipped by 4 bases and J by 6 bases, with 12 bases between them. The CDR3 length is 12 residues. Study conclusions and caveats: Investigators detected GvH clones in recipient marrow, with some emerging earlier in ileum or blood.

This TCR derives from a human donor who was the organ donor for an intestinal transplant. The chain combines TRBV29-1 with TRBJ1-1; D gene uncertain. The sample consisted of unstimulated CD8+ T cells sorted from spleen or lymph node cells, taken before transplant. The CDR3 DNA follows: TGCAGCGTTGCGCCAGAGCGCGCTGAAGCTTTCTTT. Residues: CSVAPERAEAFF.